The 30 T cell receptor beta chains in this list originate from one sample, sequenced in a study of T cell responses to AZD1222 COVID-19 vaccine. Only in-frame clones appear in the TCRdb table, and some are missing; sequencing was by immunoSEQ multiplex PCR. The table records 46,000 or so clones, less than 95% of them present only once. The sample in question was peripheral blood, obtained 28 days after the second AZD1222 dose. These receptors came from an adult who received the AZD1222 COVID-19 vaccine.

This chain joins TRBV7-9 and TRBJ1-2; D might be TRBD1 (6 bases). The CDR3 is 13 residues long. From germline, CDR1 is SEHNR and CDR2 FQNEAQ (reference sequence). The germline V and J ends were trimmed by 0 bases and 4 bases, with 6 bases remaining between them. CDR3 protein: CASSLADSYGYTF. CDR3 nucleotide sequence: TGTGCCAGCAGCTTAGCGGACAGCTATGGCTACACCTTC.

This clone has just one count. The CDR3 DNA is TGTGCCAGCAGCTCTTTCCATCGGGACAGGAACACCGGGGAGCTGTTTTTT. Translating gives CASSSFHRDRNTGELFF. This sequence joins TRBV5-6 and TRBJ2-2; the match to TRBD1 covers 7 bases. The germline gives CDR1 SGHDT, CDR2 YYEEEE. V shed 3 bases and J 1 base; nucleotides not matched to a gene: 9. The CDR3 is made up of 17 amino acids.

The J gene is TRBJ2-3, the V gene TRBV7-2, with 7 bases matching TRBD2. Germline V gene data show CDR1 as SGHTA and CDR2 as FQGNSA. The V and J ends lost 5 bases and 1 base, in that order; junction bases with no gene match: 12. CDR3 length equals 17 residues. The CDR3 DNA follows: TGTGCCAGCAGCCAGCACCCCGGGGGGAGTGGCACAGATACGCAGTATTTT. It specifies CASSQHPGGSGTDTQYF.

The chain uses TRBV28 and TRBJ1-2; perhaps TRBD1 as D (5 bases). CDR3 length: 14 amino acids. The germline V gene has CDR1 MDHEN and CDR2 SYDVKM. The V end lost 5 bases, the J end lost 4 bases, and 14 bases lay between the germline ends. The CDR3 sequence is CASSPRDSFYGYTF. The CDR3 DNA reads TGTGCCAGCAGTCCACGCGACAGCTTCTATGGCTACACCTTC.

J is TRBJ1-5 and V is TRBV5-6, with 12 bases identical to TRBD1. Germline trimming cut 3 bases from V and 9 bases from J; bases unmatched to any gene: 10. The CDR3 sequence is 16 residues long. CDR1 is SGHDT and CDR2 is YYEEEE in the germline V gene. CDR3 DNA: TGTGCCAGCAGCTCAACCGGGACAGGGGGCAGGGGGCCCCAGCATTTT. Protein: CASSSTGTGGRGPQHF. Supplemented by reference TRBV5-6 and TRBJ1-5, the full variable domain reads DAGVTQSPTHLIKTRGQQVTLRCSPKSGHDTVSWYQQALGQGPQFIFQYYEEEERQRGNFPDRFSGHQFPNYSSELNVNALLLGDSALYLCASSSTGTGGRGPQHFGDGTRLSIL.

The chain has TRBV2 and TRBJ1-1; unclear D gene. V was shortened by 5 bases and J by 1 base, with 11 bases between the two germline ends. CDR1 and CDR2 from the germline V gene are SNHLY and FYNNEI. The CDR3 runs to 14 residues. The CDR3 bases are TGTGCCAGCAGTCCCCAGCGGGCGAACACTGAAGCTTTCTTT. This gives the protein CASSPQRANTEAFF.

The rearrangement joins TRBV5-1 to TRBJ2-2, with 16 positions matching TRBD2. The germline V gene has CDR1 SGHRS and CDR2 YFSETQ. After removal of 3 bases from V and 4 bases from J, the junction contained 6 bases not matched to a gene. The CDR3 runs 18 residues. This CDR3 reads CASSSGLAGGPSTGELFF. The CDR3 DNA sequence: TGCGCCAGCAGCTCGGGACTAGCGGGGGGGCCGAGCACCGGGGAGCTGTTTTTT.

The V gene is TRBV6-1, the J gene TRBJ1-1; D ambiguous. CDR1 MNHNS and CDR2 SASEGT come from the germline V gene. CDR3 length: 13 amino acids. The ends were cut back, 2 bases at V and 9 bases at J, with 13 bases in the middle. Written as DNA, the CDR3 is TGTGCCAGCAGTGAAAGTGGTGTGGCTAAAGCTTTCTTT. Amino acids: CASSESGVAKAFF.

This chain joins TRBV9 and TRBJ2-1; D ambiguous. V dropped 0 bases and J dropped 5 bases, with 9 bases sitting between them. Germline V gives CDR1 SGDLS, CDR2 YYNGEE. The length of the CDR3 is 14 residues. Written as DNA, the CDR3 is TGTGCCAGCAGCGTAGGACACCTCGACAATGAGCAGTTCTTC. Translation: CASSVGHLDNEQFF.

The chain carries TRBV6-1 and TRBJ1-6; 7 nucleotides align to TRBD1. This CDR3 has 16 residues. Germline CDR1 is MNHNS and CDR2 is SASEGT. V dropped 2 bases and J dropped 7; count of bases not matched to a gene: 8. The CDR3 loop is CASSESRGQTNSPLHF. CDR3 in DNA: TGTGCCAGCAGTGAATCTAGGGGACAGACCAATTCACCCCTCCACTTT.

The sample holds one count of this clone. The V and J genes are TRBV4-2 and TRBJ2-2; no firm D call. The CDR3 is 16 amino acids. Germline V gene sequence: CDR1 LGHNA, CDR2 YNFKEQ. Trimming took 0 bases from V and 2 from J, leaving 10 bases between them. The CDR3: CASSQDAGRNTGELFF. CDR3 bases: TGTGCCAGCAGCCAAGATGCAGGTAGAAACACCGGGGAGCTGTTTTTT.

The chain joins TRBV3-1 (or the pseudogene TRBV3-2) to TRBJ2-2; D ambiguous. CDR3 length: 14 residues. Trimming cost V 3 bases and J 8 bases, with 13 bases left between them. Germline CDR1 LGHDT, CDR2 YNNKEL (reference sequence). CDR3: CASSHRTSRGELFF. The CDR3 DNA reads as TGTGCCAGCAGCCACCGGACCTCTAGGGGGGAGCTGTTTTTT.

The V call is TRBV5-1, the J call TRBJ2-3; 8 bases agree with TRBD1. Germline V CDR1 and CDR2: SGHRS, YFSETQ. V dropped 7 bases and J dropped 3; count of bases not matched to a gene: 13. This CDR3 has 16 amino acids. DNA of the CDR3: TGCGCCAGCGTACTTTCCGGGACAGGTAGAACAGATACGCAGTATTTT. It specifies CASVLSGTGRTDTQYF.

V and J are TRBV3-1 (or the pseudogene TRBV3-2) and TRBJ1-2; TRBD1 matches 8 bases. The ends lost 5 bases at V and 7 bases at J; junction bases unmatched: 9. Germline lookup yields CDR1 LGHDT and CDR2 YNNKEL (reference sequence). CDR3 length equals 14 residues. Here the CDR3 DNA reads TGTGCCAGCAGCATCCCCTCACAGGGGGGTGGCTACACCTTC. It codes for CASSIPSQGGGYTF.

This clone was observed a single time. V usage is TRBV4-2 and J usage is TRBJ2-1, with TRBD2 matching over 9 bases. This CDR3 comprises 17 residues. After removal of 0 bases from V and 5 bases from J, the junction contained 8 bases not matched to a gene. Germline CDR1 and CDR2: LGHNA and YNFKEQ. CDR3 sequence (DNA): TGTGCCAGCAGCCAAGAAGGCGGGGGGGCCAGTAACAATGAGCAGTTCTTC. Its translation: CASSQEGGGASNNEQFF.

The J gene is TRBJ1-5, the V gene TRBV27, with D uncertain. The V gene's germline CDR1 is MNHEY and CDR2 SMNVEV (reference sequence). V was clipped by 2 bases and J by 7 bases, with 9 bases between them. This CDR3 region has 13 residues. This CDR3 is CASSLNPGQPQHF. The DNA for the CDR3 is TGTGCCAGCAGTTTAAACCCGGGGCAGCCCCAGCATTTT.

This chain joins TRBV5-1 and TRBJ2-7; no firm D call. V gave up 0 bases and J gave up 3 bases, with 13 bases separating them. The CDR3 loop spans 15 amino acids. Germline V gene sequence: CDR1 SGHRS, CDR2 YFSETQ. CDR3 in amino acids: CASSLETTVGYEQYF. DNA of the CDR3: TGCGCCAGCAGCTTGGAAACAACTGTGGGCTACGAGCAGTACTTC.

The rearrangement uses TRBV3-1 (or the pseudogene TRBV3-2) and TRBJ1-1; D call uncertain. Germline V CDR1 and CDR2: LGHDT, YNNKEL (reference sequence). Trimming removed 0 bases from V and 1 base from J, with 6 bases in between. This CDR3 contains 14 residues. CDR3: CASSQDLPNTEAFF. In DNA form, the CDR3 reads TGTGCCAGCAGCCAAGATCTTCCGAACACTGAAGCTTTCTTT.

V is TRBV5-1 and J is TRBJ1-6, with no clear D. Germline values: CDR1 SGHRS, CDR2 YFSETQ. The V end lost 4 bases, the J end lost 0 bases, and 8 bases lay between the germline ends. The CDR3 is 15 residues long. The CDR3 is CASSETSSYNSPLHF. The CDR3 bases are TGCGCCAGCAGCGAGACGAGCTCCTATAATTCACCCCTCCACTTT. Supplemented by reference TRBV5-1 and TRBJ1-6, the full variable domain reads KAGVTQTPRYLIKTRGQQVTLSCSPISGHRSVSWYQQTPGQGLQFLFEYFSETQRNKGNFPGRFSGRQFSNSRSEMNVSTLELGDSALYLCASSETSSYNSPLHFGNGTRLTVT.

This chain joins TRBV7-8 and TRBJ1-1; 7 bases are a match to TRBD1. V lost 2 bases, J lost 4 bases, and 4 bases stayed unmatched. The germline V gene has CDR1 SGHVS and CDR2 FQNEAQ. The length of the CDR3 is 14 residues. The CDR3: CASSLKEGATEAFF. In nucleotides, the CDR3 is TGTGCCAGCAGCTTAAAGGAGGGGGCCACTGAAGCTTTCTTT.

The CDR3 sequence is CASSTGGPKETQYF. The CDR3 DNA sequence: TGTGCCAGCAGTACCGGGGGGCCTAAAGAGACCCAGTACTTC. The chain uses TRBV6-5 and TRBJ2-5, with D possibly being TRBD2 (7 bases). The V and J ends lost 5 bases and 3 bases respectively, with 13 bases between them. CDR1 and CDR2 from the germline V gene are MNHEY and SVGAGI. The CDR3 totals 14 residues.

On this clone itself: Sequence at one end of the junction differs from germline and may be a read error. The genes are TRBV7-8 and TRBJ2-1; TRBD1 aligns across 10 bases. The CDR3 covers 13 residues. Per the germline V gene, CDR1 is SGHVS and CDR2 is FQNEAQ. As DNA, the CDR3 is TGTGCCAGCAGCTCTCCGGGACAGGGGCCCAGGGTCTTC. It codes for CASSSPGQGPRVF.

The chain combines TRBV12-3 or TRBV12-4 with TRBJ1-5; unclear D gene. The CDR3 is 11 amino acids. The V gene lost 4 bases and the J gene lost 9 bases, with 7 bases spanning the gap. The CDR3 region is CASSSLGPQHF. The CDR3, as DNA: TGTGCCAGCAGTTCCTTGGGGCCCCAGCATTTT.

V gene TRBV5-5 combines with J gene TRBJ1-2; 11 nucleotides match TRBD1. CDR1 and CDR2 (germline): SGHKS, YYEKEE (reference sequence). The ends lost 4 bases at V and 4 bases at J; junction bases unmatched: 9. This CDR3 contains 16 residues. The CDR3 bases are TGTGCCAGCAGCAGCCGTCCCGGGACAGGGGGCTATGGCTACACCTTC. Translation gives CASSSRPGTGGYGYTF.

The chain uses TRBV5-1 and TRBJ1-4, with 7 bases aligning to TRBD1. The V gene's germline CDR1 is SGHRS and CDR2 YFSETQ. Unmatched junction bases numbered 8, after V lost 2 bases and J lost 4 bases. CDR3 size: 16 residues. The CDR3 loop is CASSFLTGADNEKLFF. The CDR3 DNA reads as TGCGCCAGCAGCTTTTTAACAGGGGCGGATAATGAAAAACTGTTTTTT.

This sequence joins TRBV2 and TRBJ2-2, with 8 positions matching TRBD1. The CDR3 spans 16 residues. Germline V lookup: CDR1 SNHLY, CDR2 FYNNEI. J lost 6 bases, V lost 5 bases, and 11 bases had no gene match. The CDR3 is CASSINRGQGAGELFF. CDR3 nucleotide sequence: TGTGCCAGCAGTATCAACCGCGGACAGGGCGCCGGGGAGCTGTTTTTT.

The chain is built from TRBV23-1 and TRBJ2-7; D is unclear. TRBV23-1 is classed as an ORF, of uncertain function. There are 14 residues in the CDR3. Trimming took off 4 bases at V and 0 bases at J, with 10 bases between the two ends. The DNA for the CDR3 is TGCGCCAGCAGTCTACCAGCGAGCTCCTACGAGCAGTACTTC. Its protein is CASSLPASSYEQYF.

The rearrangement links TRBV7-8 to TRBJ1-5; D ambiguous. The V and J ends lost 2 bases and 0 bases respectively, with 11 bases between them. The germline gives CDR1 SGHVS, CDR2 FQNEAQ. The CDR3 has 16 residues. CDR3 nucleotides: TGTGCCAGCAGCTTAACGGGGTTCTATAGCAATCAGCCCCAGCATTTT. Translation: CASSLTGFYSNQPQHF.

The gene calls are TRBV11-2 and TRBJ2-7; D uncertain. Trimming shortened V by 1 base and J by 0 bases, and 10 bases separated the two germline ends. Germline V gives CDR1 SGHAT, CDR2 FQNNGV. The CDR3 has 15 amino acids. The CDR3 DNA follows: TGTGCCAGCAGCTTAGGTCAGCCGGGCTCCTACGAGCAGTACTTC. This sequence encodes CASSLGQPGSYEQYF.

V is TRBV5-6 and J is TRBJ1-2; no clear D gene. The germline V gene has CDR1 SGHDT and CDR2 YYEEEE. Deletions cut 1 base from V and 4 bases from J, with 11 bases between. The CDR3 runs to 14 residues. CDR3 nucleotides: TGTGCCAGCAGCTTGCTGGGGAAAGGCTATGGCTACACCTTC. Amino acid sequence: CASSLLGKGYGYTF.